This T cell receptor beta chain was identified during a study of regulatory T cells in long-lasting Graves disease. Background on the study: Treatment with antithyroid drugs for over 5 years, together with positive TSH receptor antibodies, meant persistent Graves' disease.

General observations from the study: Newly diagnosed disease favored TRBV20-1 and TRBJ2-1 over persistent disease.

V was clipped by 7 bases and J by 3 bases, with 22 bases between them. This CDR3 contains 16 residues. Germline CDR1 SGHVS, CDR2 FNYEAQ. To make TCR beta libraries, researchers used iRepertoire HTBI primers and Arm-PCR of CDR3 regions. In the authors' workflow: Segment identification across samples yielded about 60 TRBV and roughly 15 TRBJ segments. TCRdb redid the calling of the multiplex PCR reads with MiXCR, one entry per CDR3 protein. Clone size and V and J calls follow TCRdb, not the original study. The sample shows approximately 400,000 distinct CDR3 sequences, approximately 25% of them seen only once. The time point denotes: persistent/refractory GD, antithyroid drugs over 5 years with positive TRAb. The TCR library was made from RNA extracted from PBMCs. From an endocrinology department in Xi'an, China, came the patients. This clonotype came up many times. Its antigen is unidentified.

Source: peripheral blood mononuclear cells (PBMCs), taken when the disease was refractory, from a patient treated with antithyroid drugs. The chain has TRBV7-6 and TRBJ2-7; D is perhaps TRBD2 (5 bases). The sequence was obtained from a woman in her 40s with Graves disease. The CDR3 nucleotides are TGTGCCAGCAACTATCCCCCGGGAAGCGCCTACTACGAGCAGTACTTC. The encoded protein is CASNYPPGSAYYEQYF.